This T cell receptor beta chain was retrieved from a study of T cell responses to AZD1222 COVID-19 vaccine. Worth noting for this clone: The antigen is not known.

General study points: Distributed over spike, vaccine-associated CD4 TCRs predominated at 160-218 and 743-854. It should be noted that donors were predominantly white British and more often female, and clonal diversity was possibly underestimated. Repertoire sampling occurred only after the peak T cell response.

The V gene lost 0 bases and the J gene lost 6 bases, with 18 bases spanning the gap. Germline V CDR1 and CDR2: LGHNA, YSLEER. This CDR3 has 17 amino acids. Measured with immunoSEQ multiplex PCR; TCRdb has only the in-frame clones, and not every one. The sample holds 150,000 or so clones, approximately 87% seen once. This TCR was recovered from an adult in good health. The material was peripheral blood, obtained on day 0 of MenACWY control vaccination. The V gene is TRBV4-3, the J gene TRBJ1-5; maybe TRBD1 (6 bases). CDR3 coding DNA: TGCGCCAGCAGCCAAGATATAGGGGGGGGCGGCGGTCAGCCCCAGCATTTT. Translating gives CASSQDIGGGGGQPQHF.